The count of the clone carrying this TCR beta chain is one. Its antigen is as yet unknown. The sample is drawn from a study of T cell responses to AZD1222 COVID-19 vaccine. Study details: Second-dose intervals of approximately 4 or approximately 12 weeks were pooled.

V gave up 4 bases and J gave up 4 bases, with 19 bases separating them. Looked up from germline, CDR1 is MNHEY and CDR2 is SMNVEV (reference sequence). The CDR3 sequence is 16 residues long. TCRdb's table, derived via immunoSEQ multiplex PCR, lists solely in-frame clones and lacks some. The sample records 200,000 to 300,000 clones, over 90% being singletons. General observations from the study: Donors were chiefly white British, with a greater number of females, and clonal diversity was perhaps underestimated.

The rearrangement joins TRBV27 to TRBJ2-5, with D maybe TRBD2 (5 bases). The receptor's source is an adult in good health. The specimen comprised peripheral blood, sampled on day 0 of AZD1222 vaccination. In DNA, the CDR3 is TGTGCCAGCAGTTCTACGGCCTTTCCTCGGGGAGAGACCCAGTACTTC. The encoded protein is CASSSTAFPRGETQYF.